These 26 T cell receptor beta chains originate from one sample sequenced in a study of shared clonotypes between healthy human individuals. Assay: immunoSEQ multiplex PCR; the TCRdb copy retains only in-frame clones and omits some. The table includes about 1 million clones, approximately 72% detected once. Material: memory CD4+ T cells sorted from blood. The subset denotes: CD45RA-negative fraction. These receptors were taken from a young man in good health.

Concerning this clone: Other nucleotide sequences from this sample produce the same CDR3. V usage is TRBV11-2 and J usage is TRBJ2-7, with unresolved D. Germline assignment: CDR1 SGHAT and CDR2 FQNNGV. Trimming left V 1 base short and J 2 bases short, with 6 bases between. The CDR3 has 13 residues. DNA for the CDR3: TGTGCCAGCAGCTTAGGGCAGCCCTACGAGCAGTACTTC. As protein: CASSLGQPYEQYF.

V and J are TRBV2 and TRBJ2-6; no clear D. The CDR3 is 13 residues long. The V and J ends lost 3 bases and 3 bases respectively, with 3 bases between them. CDR1 and CDR2 (germline): SNHLY, FYNNEI. CDR3 bases: TGTGCCAGCAGTGATGGTGGGGCCAACGTCCTGACTTTC. Its protein is CASSDGGANVLTF.

Of note for this clone: A read error may account for a junction end that differs from germline. This sequence joins TRBV7-7 and TRBJ2-1; 9 bases fit TRBD2. CDR1 is SSHAT, CDR2 FNYEAQ, per germline (reference sequence). This CDR3 is built from 15 residues. For the CDR3, the DNA is TGTGCTAGCAGCTTTCGACTAGCGGACTACAATGAGCAGTTCTTC. This sequence encodes CASSFRLADYNEQFF. The complete variable domain, with remaining parts taken from reference TRBV7-7 and TRBJ2-1, reads GAGVSQSPRYKVTKRGQDVTLRCDPISSHATLYWYQQALGQGPEFLTYFNYEAQPDKSGLPSDRFSAERPEGSISTLTIQRTEQRDSAMYRCASSFRLADYNEQFFGPGTRLTVL.

The chain is built from TRBV4-1 and TRBJ1-6, with TRBD1 identical over 8 bases. Germline assignment: CDR1 MGHRA and CDR2 YSYEKL. J gave up 10 bases and V 4 bases, and 9 bases lay outside the gene matches. The CDR3 runs 15 residues. CDR3 sequence: CASSPYPRGLSPLHF. CDR3 nucleotides: TGCGCCAGCAGCCCCTATCCCAGGGGGCTCTCACCCCTCCACTTT.

This chain joins TRBV6-5 and TRBJ1-1; 9 nucleotides agree with TRBD1. This CDR3 is built from 14 residues. The V and J ends lost 6 bases and 5 bases, in that order; junction bases with no gene match: 7. Germline V CDR1 and CDR2: MNHEY, SVGAGI. The CDR3 region has the DNA TGTGCCAGCAGAGGACAGGGGTCCGGGACTGAAGCTTTCTTT. Its translation: CASRGQGSGTEAFF.

The V gene is TRBV5-1, the J gene TRBJ1-2, with D possibly matching TRBD1 (6 bases). V was shortened by 4 bases and J by 6 bases, with 19 bases between the two germline ends. CDR3 length equals 15 residues. CDR1 SGHRS and CDR2 YFSETQ come from the germline V gene. In DNA form, the CDR3 reads TGCGCCAGCAGCAGAGGCTCGGACCCAGGGGATGGCTACACCTTC. Translating gives CASSRGSDPGDGYTF.

The CDR3 loop is CAWSVTGGRGVGTQYF. DNA for the CDR3: TGTGCCTGGAGTGTAACAGGGGGTAGGGGAGTTGGGACCCAGTACTTC. The chain uses TRBV30 and TRBJ2-5; TRBD1 agrees at 8 bases. The germline V gene has CDR1 GTSNPN and CDR2 SVGIG (reference sequence). The CDR3 runs 16 residues. Trimming took 0 bases from V and 7 from J; bases not matched to a gene: 13.

This clone appeared a single time. The V gene is TRBV5-1, the J gene TRBJ2-2, with 7 positions matching TRBD2. The CDR3 sequence is 15 residues long. After removal of 2 bases from V and 5 bases from J, the junction contained 6 bases not matched to a gene. CDR1 SGHRS and CDR2 YFSETQ come from the germline V gene. The CDR3 sequence is CASSLGTIQTGELFF. The CDR3 DNA reads TGCGCCAGCAGCTTAGGGACTATCCAAACCGGGGAGCTGTTTTTT.

Details on this clone: In the same sample, other DNA sequences code for this CDR3. The chain is built from TRBV4-1 and TRBJ1-4; possible D gene TRBD1, 6 bases. CDR3 length: 14 amino acids. Germline CDR1 and CDR2: MGHRA and YSYEKL. Trimming left V 1 base short and J 7 bases short, with 10 bases between. CDR3 bases: TGCGCCAGCAGCCAAGGCAGGGGTGGTGAAAAACTGTTTTTT. It codes for CASSQGRGGEKLFF.

The V call is TRBV30, the J call TRBJ2-1, with unresolved D. This CDR3 has 16 amino acids. Trimming cost V 0 bases and J 4 bases, with 16 bases left between them. The germline CDR1 and CDR2 sequences are GTSNPN and SVGIG (reference sequence). The DNA for the CDR3 is TGTGCCTGGAGTGTAATAGACCCTTATACTTACAATGAGCAGTTCTTC. Protein sequence: CAWSVIDPYTYNEQFF.

This chain links TRBV5-8 with TRBJ1-1, with D tentatively TRBD1 (6 bases). The CDR3 has 14 residues. The V gene's germline CDR1 is SGHTS and CDR2 YDEGEE. The V end was cut by 8 bases, the J end by 0 bases, with 14 bases between. The CDR3 bases are TGTGCCAGGATTAGAGGGGGGATGAACACTGAAGCTTTCTTT. Protein: CARIRGGMNTEAFF.

V gene TRBV25-1 combines with J gene TRBJ2-7; 9 positions agree with TRBD1. This CDR3 has 16 amino acids. From germline, CDR1 is MGHDK and CDR2 SYGVNS. The V segment lost 2 bases and the J segment 5 bases; nucleotides outside the gene matches: 10. CDR3: CASSENNGQGFHEQYF. The DNA of the CDR3 is TGTGCCAGCAGTGAAAATAATGGACAGGGGTTCCACGAGCAGTACTTC.

At least ten counts were recorded for this clone. The chain recombines TRBV7-2 with TRBJ2-2, with D unresolved. The germline V gene has CDR1 SGHTA and CDR2 FQGNSA. V lost 2 bases, J lost 0 bases, and 7 bases lay in between. The CDR3 length is 15 residues. The CDR3 here is CASSLRRANTGELFF. In DNA form, the CDR3 reads TGTGCCAGCAGCTTAAGGCGAGCGAACACCGGGGAGCTGTTTTTT.

The CDR3 DNA is TGTGCCAGCAGGTTACATCTGGAATCGGAAGCTTTCTTT. This encodes CASRLHLESEAFF. The chain has TRBV27 and TRBJ1-1; D gene ambiguous. This CDR3 is built from 13 residues. In germline, CDR1 is MNHEY, CDR2 SMNVEV (reference sequence). Trimming removed 6 bases at V and 8 bases at J, with 16 bases between.

The table lists this clone with a few counts. The chain links TRBV18 to TRBJ2-5, with 7 positions matching TRBD2. This CDR3 is 16 amino acids long. Germline lookup yields CDR1 KGHSH and CDR2 LQKENI. Germline trimming cut 3 bases from V and 4 bases from J; bases unmatched to any gene: 11. The CDR3 spells CASSPETRGRGETQYF. Here the CDR3 DNA reads TGTGCCAGCTCACCCGAGACTAGAGGGAGGGGAGAGACCCAGTACTTC. Supplemented by reference TRBV18 and TRBJ2-5, the full variable domain reads NAGVMQNPRHLVRRRGQEARLRCSPMKGHSHVYWYRQLPEEGLKFMVYLQKENIIDESGMPKERFSAEFPKEGPSILRIQQVVRGDSAAYFCASSPETRGRGETQYFGPGTRLLVL.

In nucleotides, the CDR3 is TGCGCCAGCAGTCACACCTCCTCCTACGAGCAGTACTTC. Its protein product is CASSHTSSYEQYF. V usage is TRBV5-1 and J usage is TRBJ2-7; no definite D call. Germline V lookup: CDR1 SGHRS, CDR2 YFSETQ. With 5 bases removed from V and 0 bases from J, the gap between germline ends came to 9 bases. CDR3 length equals 13 residues.

This chain links TRBV7-9 with TRBJ1-6, with 9 bases identical to TRBD1. The CDR3 has 15 amino acids. V lost 5 bases, J lost 7 bases, and 6 bases stayed unmatched. CDR1 SEHNR and CDR2 FQNEAQ come from the germline V gene (reference sequence). As DNA, the CDR3 is TGTGCCAGCAGCATATCGGGACAGGGCAATTCACCCCTCCACTTT. This codes for CASSISGQGNSPLHF. The full variable domain, with the rest looked up from reference TRBV7-9 and TRBJ1-6, is DTGVSQNPRHKITKRGQNVTFRCDPISEHNRLYWYRQTLGQGPEFLTYFQNEAQLEKSRLLSDRFSAERPKGSFSTLEIQRTEQGDSAMYLCASSISGQGNSPLHFGNGTRLTVT.

The CDR3 here is CASSETVGVAFF. The CDR3 nucleotides are TGCGCCAGCAGTGAGACCGTTGGTGTAGCTTTCTTT. J is TRBJ1-1 and V is TRBV10-1, with D hard to call. V gave up 2 bases and J gave up 10 bases, with 11 bases separating them. Germline V lookup: CDR1 WNHNN, CDR2 SYGVQD (reference sequence). The CDR3 is 12 residues long.

The chain joins TRBV29-1 to TRBJ1-6, with D hard to call. There are 13 residues in the CDR3. Germline V gene sequence: CDR1 SQVTM, CDR2 ANQGSEA. V was trimmed by 4 bases and J by 6 bases, leaving 10 bases between them. The CDR3 is CSVGVGGNSPLHF. Written as DNA, the CDR3 is TGCAGCGTTGGTGTCGGAGGTAATTCACCCCTCCACTTT.

Comments on this clone: This may come from a read error, since a much larger clone is one base off. The sample holds other DNA sequences that translate to the same CDR3. This sequence joins TRBV5-1 and TRBJ1-4; maybe TRBD1 (5 bases). This CDR3 has 14 residues. The V gene's germline CDR1 is SGHRS and CDR2 YFSETQ. V was cut by 0 bases and J by 5 bases, with 8 bases left in between. CDR3 amino acids: CASSLGQGNEKLFF. CDR3 DNA sequence: TGCGCCAGCAGCTTGGGCCAGGGCAATGAAAAACTGTTTTTT.

The V call is TRBV6-5, the J call TRBJ2-1; maybe TRBD1 (5 bases). This CDR3 is built from 14 residues. Trimming took off 5 bases at V and 6 bases at J, with 14 bases between the two ends. Germline V gene lookup returns CDR1 MNHEY and CDR2 SVGAGI. CDR3 coding DNA: TGTGCCAGCAGTAGACAGAGACCAGGCAATGAGCAGTTCTTC. Translation gives CASSRQRPGNEQFF.

The chain carries TRBV5-3 and TRBJ1-2; no definite D call. TRBV5-3 is an open reading frame whose function is uncertain. This CDR3 spans 14 amino acids. V was cut by 4 bases and J by 4 bases, with 14 bases left in between. The CDR3 DNA follows: TGTGCCAGAAGCCCCAGCGCCACGTCCTATGGCTACACCTTC. It translates to CARSPSATSYGYTF.

This chain joins TRBV19 and TRBJ1-6; D gene unclear. The V and J ends lost 0 bases and 5 bases respectively, with 11 bases between them. Germline values: CDR1 LNHDA, CDR2 SQIVND (reference sequence). The CDR3 runs 16 residues. The chain's CDR3 is CASSIDSGLNNSPLHF. CDR3 DNA sequence: TGTGCCAGTAGTATAGATAGCGGACTGAATAATTCACCCCTCCACTTT.

As regards this clone: This sample also contains other DNA sequences that code for the same CDR3. V gene TRBV30 combines with J gene TRBJ1-5; 10 positions match TRBD1. Trimming at V came to 1 base and at J to 2 bases, leaving 2 bases not matched to a gene. This CDR3 has 15 amino acids. Looked up from germline, CDR1 is GTSNPN and CDR2 is SVGIG (reference sequence). The CDR3 DNA is TGTGCCTGGAGTGCCGGGACAGGGGGCAATCAGCCCCAGCATTTT. It translates to CAWSAGTGGNQPQHF. Using reference TRBV30 and TRBJ1-5 for the parts outside the CDR3, the full variable domain is SQTIHQWPATLVQPVGSPLSLECTVEGTSNPNLYWYRQAAGRGLQLLFYSVGIGQISSEVPQNLSASRPQDRQFILSSKKLLLSDSGFYLCAWSAGTGGNQPQHFGDGTRLSIL.

This clone was seen only a few times. The chain uses TRBV2 and TRBJ1-1; D is possibly TRBD1 (5 bases). V lost 2 bases and J 7 bases, leaving 11 bases between the germline ends. CDR1 SNHLY and CDR2 FYNNEI come from the germline V gene. There are 13 residues in the CDR3. CDR3 nucleotides: TGTGCCAGCAGTGAATGGGACTTGGGTGAAGCTTTCTTT. Protein sequence: CASSEWDLGEAFF.

The chain is built from TRBV9 and TRBJ2-5; 7 bases fit TRBD2. The CDR3 runs 12 residues. V shed 8 bases, J shed 4 bases, and the junction held 5 bases outside the gene matches. Looked up from germline, CDR1 is SGDLS and CDR2 is YYNGEE. Written as DNA, the CDR3 is TGTGCCAGTTGCGCGGGGGTAGAGACCCAGTACTTC. Translated, it gives CASCAGVETQYF.